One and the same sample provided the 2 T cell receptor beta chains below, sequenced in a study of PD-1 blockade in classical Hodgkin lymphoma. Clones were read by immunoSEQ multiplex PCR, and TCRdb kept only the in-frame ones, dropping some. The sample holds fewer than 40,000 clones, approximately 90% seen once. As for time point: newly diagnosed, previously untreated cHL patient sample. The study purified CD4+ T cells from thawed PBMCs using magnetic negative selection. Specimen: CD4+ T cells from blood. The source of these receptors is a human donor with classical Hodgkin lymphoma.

CDR3 sequence reads: CATKPGGRGNTIYF. For the CDR3, the DNA is TGTGCCACCAAGCCCGGGGGGCGAGGAAACACCATATATTTT. This chain uses TRBV27 with TRBJ1-3; TRBD1 might be the D (6 bases). There are 14 residues in the CDR3. Trimming took off 10 bases at V and 4 bases at J, with 17 bases between the two ends. In germline, CDR1 is MNHEY, CDR2 SMNVEV (reference sequence).

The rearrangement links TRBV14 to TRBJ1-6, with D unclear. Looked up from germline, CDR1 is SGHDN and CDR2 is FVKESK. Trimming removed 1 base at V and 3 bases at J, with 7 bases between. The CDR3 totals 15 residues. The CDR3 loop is CASSQAVNYNSPLHF. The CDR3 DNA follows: TGTGCCAGCAGCCAAGCGGTAAACTATAATTCACCCCTCCACTTT.